This T cell receptor (beta chain) was captured by sequencing in a study of post-analysis software for immune sequencing data (dated by TCRdb to the mid-2010s). A note on the overall study: Recorded disease courses included relapsing-remitting, secondary progressive and progressive-relapsing multiple sclerosis, with some patients lacking subtype annotation. A subset of samples was prepared in parallel using single-end sample barcoding, then pooled and co-amplified after Illumina adapter ligation. The multiple sclerosis patient repertoires were compared with 10 to 12 previously published healthy control repertoires from donors aged about 6 to 26 years. Broad study findings and their caveats: Compared with controls, multiple sclerosis patients had significantly lower normalized Chao1 diversity, a finding suggesting substantial peripheral T-cell clonal expansion. The multiple sclerosis patient group was slightly younger than the control group. Significantly higher frequencies in patients than in controls were found for roughly five TRBV segments, including TRBV5-6, TRBV5-1 and TRBV20-1. Strong co-clustering of samples prepared in the same batch was shown by direct clustering with F measure, prompting a batch-effect correction.

From cysteine to phenylalanine, the CDR3 is 13 amino acids long. The entry retains the CDR3 DNA only, 39 bases that are in frame from base 1. Trimming accounts for 6 bases at V and 7 bases at J, while the number of junction bases matched to no gene is 5. To demonstrate the VDJtools post-analysis software, the study profiled TCR beta repertoires from the peripheral blood of around 13 young patients with multiple sclerosis. The multiple sclerosis patients were children and adolescents ranging in age from roughly 6 to 16 years. Libraries came from PCR. The data were produced on an Illumina HiSeq 2500. To reduce PCR and sequencing biases, unique molecular identifiers were built into the TCR beta cDNA libraries. Per 1 to 10 million input T cells, approximately 500,000 cDNA molecules were obtained, such that each molecule approximated one T cell. The patient libraries were prepared and sequenced with the same protocol used for the earlier healthy control dataset. Samples belonging to the same batch were prepared together, multiplexed and sequenced on a shared HiSeq lane. For the original study's pipeline: MIGEC was used to process the raw barcoded reads, and molecular identifier groups with only a single read were discarded before consensus assembly and CDR3 extraction. Clonotype tables were post-analysed with VDJtools, and diversity was normalized by down-sampling all datasets to the smallest sample size. Repertoire overlap clustering matched CDR3 amino acid but not nucleotide sequences to correct batch-related cross-sample contamination. Through fastp at Q25 and MiXCR, TCRdb rebuilt clones from the public reads, retaining in-frame beta chains. A single entry per CDR3 protein holds the most common genes and DNA from its merged rows. These V and J calls derive from TCRdb rather than the authors' analysis. In this sample the table shows around 500,000 distinct CDR3 sequences, around a third of which occur a single time. The top ten hold less than 6% of the sample.

This clonotype showed up just a few times. Its antigen remains undetermined. It has no much larger one-base neighbor in the sample; base qualities were not kept. Recombination linked TRBV12-3 or TRBV12-4 to TRBJ1-5; the junction holds 8 bases that match TRBD1. Sequences were obtained from blood. The receptor was derived from a girl aged 2 to 17 with multiple sclerosis. The CDR3 is CASRGQGGQPQHF. In nucleotide form, the sequence is TGTGCCAGCAGAGGACAGGGTGGACAGCCCCAGCATTTT.